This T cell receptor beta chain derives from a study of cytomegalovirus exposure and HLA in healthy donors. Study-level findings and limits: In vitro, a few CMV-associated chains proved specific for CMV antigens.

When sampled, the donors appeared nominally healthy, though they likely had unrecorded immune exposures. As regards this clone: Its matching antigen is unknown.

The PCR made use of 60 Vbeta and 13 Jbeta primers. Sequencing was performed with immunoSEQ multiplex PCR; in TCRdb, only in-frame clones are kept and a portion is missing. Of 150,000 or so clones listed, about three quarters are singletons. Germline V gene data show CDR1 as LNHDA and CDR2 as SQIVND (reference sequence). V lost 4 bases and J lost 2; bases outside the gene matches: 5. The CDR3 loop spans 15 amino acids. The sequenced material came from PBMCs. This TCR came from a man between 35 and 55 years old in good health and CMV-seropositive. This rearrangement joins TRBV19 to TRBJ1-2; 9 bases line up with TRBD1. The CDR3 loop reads CASSRAGTGNYGYTF. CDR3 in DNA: TGTGCCAGTAGTAGAGCCGGGACAGGGAACTATGGCTACACCTTC.